What follows are 15 T cell receptor beta chains derived from one specimen sequenced in a study of OX40 agonist ivuxolimab in advanced cancers. Sequencing used immunoSEQ multiplex PCR; TCRdb keeps in-frame clones, though not all of them. The table shows 70,000 or so clones, with around nine tenths occurring only once. The specimen was CD4+ or CD8+ T cells sorted from blood, collected in a trial of the OX40 agonist ivuxolimab. These receptors all stem from an adult with an advanced solid tumor such as melanoma, head and neck, liver or kidney cancer.

The chain carries TRBV6-5 and TRBJ2-2, with D perhaps TRBD1 (5 bases). V shed 0 bases and J shed 6 bases, with 8 bases lying between them. Germline V CDR1 and CDR2: MNHEY, SVGAGI. This CDR3 has 14 amino acids. The CDR3 sequence is CASSYSSRAGELFF. CDR3 in DNA: TGTGCCAGCAGTTACTCGAGCAGGGCCGGGGAGCTGTTTTTT.

The chain links TRBV9 to TRBJ1-2; D gene ambiguous. Trimming removed 0 bases from V and 4 bases from J, with 7 bases in between. In germline, CDR1 is SGDLS, CDR2 YYNGEE. The CDR3 consists of 13 residues. CDR3 loop: CASSVGTVYGYTF. CDR3 bases: TGTGCCAGCAGCGTAGGTACGGTCTATGGCTACACCTTC.

The chain has TRBV5-6 and TRBJ1-2; D gene unclear. The CDR3 is 12 amino acids. Germline CDR1 SGHDT, CDR2 YYEEEE. The V end lost 2 bases, the J end lost 6 bases, and 8 bases lay between the germline ends. The CDR3 loop is CASSFWANGYTF. DNA of the CDR3: TGTGCCAGCAGCTTTTGGGCAAATGGCTACACCTTC.

A single count supports this clone. V gene TRBV27 combines with J gene TRBJ2-3; D might be TRBD1 or TRBD2, each matching 5 bases. The CDR3 runs 15 residues. The ends were cut back, 6 bases at V and 2 bases at J, with 15 bases in the middle. Germline CDR1 is MNHEY and CDR2 is SMNVEV (reference sequence). The CDR3: CASRLGAGHTDTQYF. CDR3 nucleotide sequence: TGTGCCAGCAGACTCGGGGCAGGGCACACAGATACGCAGTATTTT.

J is TRBJ2-5 and V is TRBV11-2; D gene ambiguous. The DNA end is more similar to TRBJ2-7, so the J call may be wrong. The CDR3 runs 13 residues. Per the germline V gene, CDR1 is SGHAT and CDR2 is FQNNGV. CDR3 protein: CASSLVAAYEQYF. Here the CDR3 DNA reads TGTGCCAGCAGCTTAGTAGCAGCCTACGAGCAGTACTTC.

V usage is TRBV7-2 and J usage is TRBJ2-6; no clear D. Germline values: CDR1 SGHTA, CDR2 FQGNSA. V lost 1 base to trimming and J lost 2 bases, with 6 bases between them. The CDR3 length is 15 residues. CDR3 loop: CASSLGSAGANVLTF. In nucleotides, the CDR3 is TGTGCCAGCAGCTTAGGTTCGGCTGGGGCCAACGTCCTGACTTTC.

This chain joins TRBV25-1 and TRBJ1-4; D remains unclear. Deletions cut 3 bases from V and 7 bases from J, with 12 bases between. CDR1 and CDR2 from the germline V gene are MGHDK and SYGVNS. The CDR3 is made up of 14 amino acids. In DNA form, the CDR3 reads TGTGCCAGCAGTGATTGGCAGGAGGTTGAAAAACTGTTTTTT. This translates into CASSDWQEVEKLFF.

In its sample, this clone was seen once. V is TRBV7-8 and J is TRBJ2-1; D may match TRBD1 or TRBD2 (5 bases each). The V gene's germline CDR1 is SGHVS and CDR2 FQNEAQ. The CDR3 has 12 amino acids. Trimming took 3 bases from V and 15 from J, leaving 15 bases between them. CDR3 loop: CASSLGPPVPFF. The CDR3 bases are TGTGCCAGCAGCTTGGGACCCCCCGTCCCGTTCTTC.

The V call is TRBV6-4, the J call TRBJ2-2; 8 bases agree with TRBD1. The CDR3 runs 14 residues. Trimming took 8 bases from V and 1 from J; bases not matched to a gene: 3. CDR1 is MRHNA and CDR2 is SNTAGT in the germline V gene. Here the CDR3 reads CASAGQGNTGELFF. The CDR3 DNA follows: TGTGCCAGCGCTGGACAGGGGAACACCGGGGAGCTGTTTTTT.

This clone has just one count. The chain uses TRBV4-1 and TRBJ2-3; TRBD1 or TRBD2 may be the D gene (5 bases each). V was pared by 1 base and J by 6 bases, with 14 bases between. CDR1 MGHRA and CDR2 YSYEKL come from the germline V gene. This CDR3 region has 15 residues. As DNA, the CDR3 is TGCGCCAGCAGCCAAGGACAAGGGACCGCTGATACGCAGTATTTT. Protein sequence: CASSQGQGTADTQYF.

This clone appeared a single time. V is TRBV10-2 and J is TRBJ1-5; D might be TRBD1 (5 bases). Between the trimmed V and J ends, which lost 1 base and 2 bases, there was a span of 12 bases. This CDR3 contains 16 residues. The germline CDR1 and CDR2 sequences are WSHSY and SAAADI. The CDR3 DNA follows: TGCGCCAGCAGTGAGTTTATGGAGACAGGCAATCAGCCCCAGCATTTT. This gives the protein CASSEFMETGNQPQHF.

This clone has just one count. This rearrangement joins TRBV27 to TRBJ2-7; D tentatively fits TRBD1 or TRBD2 (6 bases each). Germline V CDR1 and CDR2: MNHEY, SMNVEV (reference sequence). V lost 5 bases to trimming and J lost 4 bases, with 15 bases between them. The CDR3 has 14 amino acids. The CDR3 nucleotides read TGTGCCAGCAGTCCGCACGGGGGCAGTTACGAGCAGTACTTC. Protein sequence: CASSPHGGSYEQYF.

The CDR3 sequence is CASRFLSSSYEQYF. The CDR3 coding sequence is TGTGCCAGTAGGTTTCTAAGTTCTTCCTACGAGCAGTACTTC. The chain has TRBV19 and TRBJ2-7, with D unresolved. The CDR3 covers 14 residues. CDR1 and CDR2 (germline): LNHDA, SQIVND (reference sequence). V lost 6 bases, J lost 1 base, and 13 bases lay in between.

The chain recombines TRBV2 with TRBJ2-3; D not resolved. V lost 5 bases and J lost 0, with 15 bases in between. The CDR3 sequence is 16 residues long. Germline-derived CDR1 and CDR2 are SNHLY and FYNNEI. DNA for the CDR3: TGTGCCAGCAGTTCCGAGTCGGTAGCTAGCACAGATACGCAGTATTTT. The encoded protein is CASSSESVASTDTQYF.

V and J are TRBV7-9 and TRBJ2-5; D is possibly TRBD1 or TRBD2 (5 bases each). V lost 6 bases, J lost 5 bases, and 16 bases lay in between. In germline, CDR1 is SEHNR, CDR2 FQNEAQ (reference sequence). The CDR3 covers 14 residues. CDR3 nucleotide sequence: TGTGCCAGCAGAGCCGGGACCCAAGAGGAGACCCAGTACTTC. This sequence encodes CASRAGTQEETQYF.